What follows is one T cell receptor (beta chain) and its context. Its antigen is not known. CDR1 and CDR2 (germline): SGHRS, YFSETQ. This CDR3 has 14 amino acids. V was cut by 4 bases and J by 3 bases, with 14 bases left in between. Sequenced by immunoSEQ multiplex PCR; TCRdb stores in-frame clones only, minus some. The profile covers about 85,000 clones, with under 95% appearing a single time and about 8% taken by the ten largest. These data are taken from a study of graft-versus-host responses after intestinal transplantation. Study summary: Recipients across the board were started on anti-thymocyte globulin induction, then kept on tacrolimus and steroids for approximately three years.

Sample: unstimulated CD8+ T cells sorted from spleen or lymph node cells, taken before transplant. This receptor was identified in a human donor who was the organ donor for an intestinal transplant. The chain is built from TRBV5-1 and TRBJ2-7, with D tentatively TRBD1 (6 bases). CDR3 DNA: TGCGCCAGCAGCATCGGGACACCAGGCTACGAGCAGTACTTC. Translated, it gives CASSIGTPGYEQYF.